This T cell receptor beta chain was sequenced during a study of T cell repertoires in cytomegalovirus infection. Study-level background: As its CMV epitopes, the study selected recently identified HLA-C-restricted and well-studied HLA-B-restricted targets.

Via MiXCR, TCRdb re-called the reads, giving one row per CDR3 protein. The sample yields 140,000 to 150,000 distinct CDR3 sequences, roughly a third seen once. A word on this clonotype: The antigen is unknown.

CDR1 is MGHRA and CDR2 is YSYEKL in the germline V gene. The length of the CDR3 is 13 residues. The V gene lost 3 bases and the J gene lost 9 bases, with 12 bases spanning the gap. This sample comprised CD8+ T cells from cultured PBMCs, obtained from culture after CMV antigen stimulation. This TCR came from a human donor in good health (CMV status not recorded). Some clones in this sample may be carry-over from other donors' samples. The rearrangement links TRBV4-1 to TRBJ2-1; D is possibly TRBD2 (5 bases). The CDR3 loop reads CASSQPSHLEQFF. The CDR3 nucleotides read TGCGCCAGCAGCCAGCCTAGCCATCTTGAGCAGTTCTTC.